This T cell receptor (beta chain) appears in the sequencing data of a study of blood T cell repertoires in COVID-19. Clones were sequenced by immunoSEQ multiplex PCR, and TCRdb holds only the in-frame ones, with some missing. The profile covers under 90,000 clones, with over 70% appearing a single time and 5.7% taken by the ten largest. CDR3 size: 14 residues. Trimming pared 2 bases from V and 4 bases from J, leaving 14 bases between. Germline V gene data show CDR1 as GTSNPN and CDR2 as SVGIG (reference sequence). This chain links TRBV30 with TRBJ1-1; D not certain. This TCR was sampled from a man aged 50 to 59 with active or convalescent COVID-19. The sample was peripheral blood. The CDR3 bases are TGTGCCTGGAGTCCAACAAGGAGGGTCACTGAAGCTTTCTTT. It translates to CAWSPTRRVTEAFF.